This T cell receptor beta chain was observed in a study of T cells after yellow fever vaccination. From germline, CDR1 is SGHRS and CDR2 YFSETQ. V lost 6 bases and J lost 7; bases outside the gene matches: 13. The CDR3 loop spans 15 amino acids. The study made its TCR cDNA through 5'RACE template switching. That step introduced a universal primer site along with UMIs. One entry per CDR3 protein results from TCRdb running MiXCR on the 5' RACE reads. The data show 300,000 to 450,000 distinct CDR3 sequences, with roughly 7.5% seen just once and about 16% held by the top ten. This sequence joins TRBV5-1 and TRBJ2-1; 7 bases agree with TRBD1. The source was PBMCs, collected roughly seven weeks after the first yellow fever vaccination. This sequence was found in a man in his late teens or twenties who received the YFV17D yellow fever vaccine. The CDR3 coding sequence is TGCGCCAGCAATCGGTGGGCAGGGGGAATAAATGAGCAGTTCTTC. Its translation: CASNRWAGGINEQFF.